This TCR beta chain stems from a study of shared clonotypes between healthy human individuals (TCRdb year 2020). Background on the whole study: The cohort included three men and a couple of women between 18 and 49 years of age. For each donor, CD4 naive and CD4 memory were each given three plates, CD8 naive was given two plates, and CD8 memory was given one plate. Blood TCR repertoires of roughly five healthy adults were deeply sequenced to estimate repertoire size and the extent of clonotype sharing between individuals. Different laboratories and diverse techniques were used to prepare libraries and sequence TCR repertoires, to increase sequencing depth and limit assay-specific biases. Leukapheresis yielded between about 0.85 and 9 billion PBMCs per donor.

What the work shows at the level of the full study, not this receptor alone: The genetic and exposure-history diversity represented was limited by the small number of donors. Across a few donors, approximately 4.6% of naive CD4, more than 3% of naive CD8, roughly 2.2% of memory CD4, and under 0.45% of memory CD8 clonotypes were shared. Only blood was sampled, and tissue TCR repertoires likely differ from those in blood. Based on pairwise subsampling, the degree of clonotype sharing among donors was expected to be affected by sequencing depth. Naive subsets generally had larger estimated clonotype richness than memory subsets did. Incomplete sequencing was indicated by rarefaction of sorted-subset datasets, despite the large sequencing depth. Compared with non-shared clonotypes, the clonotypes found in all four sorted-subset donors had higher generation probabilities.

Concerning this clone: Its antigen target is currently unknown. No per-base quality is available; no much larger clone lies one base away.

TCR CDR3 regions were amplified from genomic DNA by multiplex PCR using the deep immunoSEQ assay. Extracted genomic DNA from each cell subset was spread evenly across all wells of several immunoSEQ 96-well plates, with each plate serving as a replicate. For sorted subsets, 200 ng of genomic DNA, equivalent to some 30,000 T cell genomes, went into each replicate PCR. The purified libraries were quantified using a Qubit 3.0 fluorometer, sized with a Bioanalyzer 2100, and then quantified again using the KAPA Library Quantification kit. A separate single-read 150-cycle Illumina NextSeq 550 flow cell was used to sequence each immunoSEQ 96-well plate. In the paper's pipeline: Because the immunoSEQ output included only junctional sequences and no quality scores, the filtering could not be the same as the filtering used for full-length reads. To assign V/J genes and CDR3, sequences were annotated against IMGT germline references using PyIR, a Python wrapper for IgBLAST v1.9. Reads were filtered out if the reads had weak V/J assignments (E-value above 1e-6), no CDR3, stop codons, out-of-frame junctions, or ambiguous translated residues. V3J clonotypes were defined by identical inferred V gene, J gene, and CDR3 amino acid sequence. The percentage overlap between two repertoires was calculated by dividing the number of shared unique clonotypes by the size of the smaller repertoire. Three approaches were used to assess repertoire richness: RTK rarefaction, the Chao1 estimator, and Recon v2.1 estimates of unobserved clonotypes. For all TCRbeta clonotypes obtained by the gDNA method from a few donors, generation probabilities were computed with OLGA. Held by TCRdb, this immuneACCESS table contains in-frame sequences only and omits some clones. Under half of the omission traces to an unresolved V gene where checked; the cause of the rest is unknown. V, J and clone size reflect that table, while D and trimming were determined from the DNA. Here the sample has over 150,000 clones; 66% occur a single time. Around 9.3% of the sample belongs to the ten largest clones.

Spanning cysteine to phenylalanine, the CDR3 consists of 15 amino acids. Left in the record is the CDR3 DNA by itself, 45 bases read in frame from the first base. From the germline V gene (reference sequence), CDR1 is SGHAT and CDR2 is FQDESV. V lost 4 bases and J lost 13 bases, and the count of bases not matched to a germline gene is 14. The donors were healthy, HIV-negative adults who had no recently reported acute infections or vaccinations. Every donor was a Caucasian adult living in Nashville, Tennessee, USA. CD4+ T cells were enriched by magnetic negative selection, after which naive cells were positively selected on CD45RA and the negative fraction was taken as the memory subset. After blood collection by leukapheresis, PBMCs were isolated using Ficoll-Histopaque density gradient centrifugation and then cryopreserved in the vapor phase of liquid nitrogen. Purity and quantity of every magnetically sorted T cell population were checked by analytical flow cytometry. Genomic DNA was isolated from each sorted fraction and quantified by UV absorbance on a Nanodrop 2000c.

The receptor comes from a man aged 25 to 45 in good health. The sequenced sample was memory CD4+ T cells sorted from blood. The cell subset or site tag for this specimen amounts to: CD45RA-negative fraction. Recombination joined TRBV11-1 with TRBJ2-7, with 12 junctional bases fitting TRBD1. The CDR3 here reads CASSSIGTGGASEYF. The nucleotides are TGTGCCAGCAGCTCCATAGGGACAGGGGGCGCGTCAGAATACTTC.